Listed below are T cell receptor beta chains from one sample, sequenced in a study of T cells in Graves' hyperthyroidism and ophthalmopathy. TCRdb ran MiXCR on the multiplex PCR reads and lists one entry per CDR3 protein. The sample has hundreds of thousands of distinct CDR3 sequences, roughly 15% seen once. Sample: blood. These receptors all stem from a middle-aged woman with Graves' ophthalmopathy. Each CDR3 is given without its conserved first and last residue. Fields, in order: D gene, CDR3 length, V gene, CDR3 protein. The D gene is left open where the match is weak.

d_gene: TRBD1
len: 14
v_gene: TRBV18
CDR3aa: ASSPRLEGADYGYT

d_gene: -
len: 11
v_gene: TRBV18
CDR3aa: ASSPSQESVLH

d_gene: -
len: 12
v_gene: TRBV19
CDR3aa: ASSIGRSSSPLH

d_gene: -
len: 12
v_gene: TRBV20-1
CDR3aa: SAGLKISYNEQF

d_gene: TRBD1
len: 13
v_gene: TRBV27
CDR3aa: ASSPAQGAYYGYT

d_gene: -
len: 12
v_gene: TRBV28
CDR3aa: ASSLGGINEKLF

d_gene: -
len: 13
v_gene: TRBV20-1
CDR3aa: SASPPGKSNQPQH

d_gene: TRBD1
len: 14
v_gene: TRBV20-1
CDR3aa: SAPAGGVSYNSPLH

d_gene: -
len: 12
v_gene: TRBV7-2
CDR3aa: ASNLAFSGQPQH

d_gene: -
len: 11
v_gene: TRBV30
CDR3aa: AWSLQVSTEAF

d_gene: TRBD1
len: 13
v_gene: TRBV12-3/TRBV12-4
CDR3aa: ASSLRDSLFYGYT

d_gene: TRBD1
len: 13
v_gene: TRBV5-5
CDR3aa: ASSFRTGDDSPLH

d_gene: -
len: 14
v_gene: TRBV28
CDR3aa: ASSLFLLPPTGELF

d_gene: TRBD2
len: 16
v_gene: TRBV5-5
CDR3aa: ASSLRAISGGAGNEQF

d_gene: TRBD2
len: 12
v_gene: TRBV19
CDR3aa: ASQSGRGTDTQY

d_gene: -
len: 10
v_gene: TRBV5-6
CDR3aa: ASSWTRVEQF

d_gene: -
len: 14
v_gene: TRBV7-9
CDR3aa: ASSFTGPTNTGELF

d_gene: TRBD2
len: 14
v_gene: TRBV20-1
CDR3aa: SALSRGLAAYNEQF

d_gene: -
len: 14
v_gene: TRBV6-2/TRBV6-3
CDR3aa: ASSYTGPRRSYGYT

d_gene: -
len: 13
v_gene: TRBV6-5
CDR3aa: ASSYSISGPYGYT

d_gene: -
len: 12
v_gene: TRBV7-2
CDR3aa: ASSLGGTPLEQY

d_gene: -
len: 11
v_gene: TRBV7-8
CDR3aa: ASSRTAGNTIY

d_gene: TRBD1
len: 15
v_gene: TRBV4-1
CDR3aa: ASSQRDRGLGLYEQY

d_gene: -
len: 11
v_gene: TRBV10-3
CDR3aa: ATSQDDSGKLF

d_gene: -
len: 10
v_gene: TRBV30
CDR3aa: AWMATPGELF

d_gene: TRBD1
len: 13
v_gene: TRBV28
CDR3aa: ASSSAGQGVYEQY

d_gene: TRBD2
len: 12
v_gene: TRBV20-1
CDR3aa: SAHAGLAGNEQY

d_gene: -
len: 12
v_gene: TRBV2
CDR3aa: ARGGGTYTGELF

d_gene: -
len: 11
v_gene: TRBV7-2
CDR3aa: ASSLYSGTFQF

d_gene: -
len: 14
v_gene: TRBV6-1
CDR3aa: ASSQRLQGGNQPQH

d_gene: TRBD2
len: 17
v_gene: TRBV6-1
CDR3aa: ASSPLTSGGRALREELS

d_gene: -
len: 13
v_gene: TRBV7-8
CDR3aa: ASSLGADPNTEAF

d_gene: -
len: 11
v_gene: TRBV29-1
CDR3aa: SVVVDWDTEAF

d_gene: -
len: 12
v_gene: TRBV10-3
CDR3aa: AISPGQLLYGYT

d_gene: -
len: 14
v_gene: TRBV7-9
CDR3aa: ASSSPGWDSGNTIY

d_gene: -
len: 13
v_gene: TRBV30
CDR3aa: AWMSAVLRTDTQY

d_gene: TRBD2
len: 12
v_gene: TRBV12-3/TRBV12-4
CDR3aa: ASTGLVVSYEQY

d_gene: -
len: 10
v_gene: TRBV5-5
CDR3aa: ASSLASGEQY

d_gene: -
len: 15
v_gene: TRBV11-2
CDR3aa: ASRAEVGFSGANVLT

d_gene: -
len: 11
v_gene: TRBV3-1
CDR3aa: ASSQTWGGEAF

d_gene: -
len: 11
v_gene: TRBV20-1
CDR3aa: SARESALKTQY

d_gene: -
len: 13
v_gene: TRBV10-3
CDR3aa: AISTDRRFADTQY

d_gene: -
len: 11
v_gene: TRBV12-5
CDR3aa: ASGFWIGNEQF

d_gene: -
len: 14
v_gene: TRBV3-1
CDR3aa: ASSPLAGANTGELF

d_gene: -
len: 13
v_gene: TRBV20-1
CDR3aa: SAREQSRGNSPLH

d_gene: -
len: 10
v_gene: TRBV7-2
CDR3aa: ASSSPAYEQY

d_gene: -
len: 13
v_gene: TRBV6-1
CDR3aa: ASTTIWGQTGELF

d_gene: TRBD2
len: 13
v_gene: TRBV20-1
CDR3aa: SATGLAGAGDTQY

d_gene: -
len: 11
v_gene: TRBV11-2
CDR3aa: ASSLAQAYEQY

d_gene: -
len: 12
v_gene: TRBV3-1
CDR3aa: ASSLGQHQETQY

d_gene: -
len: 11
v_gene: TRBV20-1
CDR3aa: SASFSSTGELF

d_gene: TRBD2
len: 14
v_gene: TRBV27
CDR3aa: ASSLWGGSPPDTQY

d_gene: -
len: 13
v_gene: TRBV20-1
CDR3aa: SARPLTTNTGELF

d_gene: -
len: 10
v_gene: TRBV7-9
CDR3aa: ASRKQGQPQH

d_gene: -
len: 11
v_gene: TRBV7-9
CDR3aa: ASLRLNTGELF

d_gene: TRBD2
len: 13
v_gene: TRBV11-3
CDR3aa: ASSSVRGGGDTQY

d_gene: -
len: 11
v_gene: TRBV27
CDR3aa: ASSSVGRGEAF

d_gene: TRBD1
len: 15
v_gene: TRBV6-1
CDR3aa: ASRSNTGQGSSEPQH